This TCR beta chain is drawn from a study of cytomegalovirus exposure and HLA in healthy donors. General study points: According to the study, roughly 180 TCR beta chains were cytomegalovirus-associated. A likely sequencing artifact accounted for one observed cluster of highly shared sequence variants. Across all donors, roughly uniform sequencing depth was an assumption of the presence/absence analyses. Analyzed later, association rates of TCRs varied across HLA loci, with DRB1 most and HLA-C fewest.

CDR3 size: 13 residues. The V gene's germline CDR1 is SEHNR and CDR2 FQNEAQ (reference sequence). The V end was cut by 5 bases, the J end by 5 bases, with 12 bases between. With regard to this clone: Its antigen remains unidentified.

The PCR used 60 Vbeta and 13 Jbeta primers. This table comes from immunoSEQ multiplex PCR, and its TCRdb copy is limited to in-frame clones, with some not included. The sample gives fewer than 150,000 clones, about 70% of which show up once; approximately 4% is in the top ten. This TCR derives from a man aged 18 to 30 in good health and CMV-seronegative. The genes are TRBV7-9 and TRBJ1-1, with D unresolved. The sequenced sample was PBMCs. The CDR3 sequence is CASSDSLGTEAFF. The CDR3, as DNA: TGTGCCAGCAGCGACTCGCTTGGGACTGAAGCTTTCTTT.